This TCR beta chain was recovered during a study of metastatic and nonmetastatic thyroid tumors. Study details: Peripheral blood and tumor or nodule samples from malignant and benign thyroid patients were compared.

Points from the study as a whole: It was reported that TCR beta diversity was significantly higher in malignant thyroid tumors than benign nodules, in blood and tumor.

Germline CDR1 reads SGHTA; CDR2 reads FQGTGA. CDR3 length: 18 residues. The ends lost 2 bases at V and 0 bases at J; junction bases unmatched: 9. Treatment of any kind had been given to no patient before thyroid surgery. In regard to this clone: Antigen specificity is unknown.

Study processing details: Built for papillary thyroid cancer, a distant-metastasis classifier drew on CDR3 differences across clinicopathological groups. TCRdb called clones again from the PCR reads with MiXCR. In this record, the V and J calls reflect TCRdb's handling and not the investigators' own analysis. The sample consists of approximately 90,000 clones, around 9.1% of them appearing once. The sample was blood. The receptor was derived from a female donor with papillary thyroid cancer or a benign thyroid nodule (not recorded which). Some clones in this sample may be carry-over from other donors' samples. V gene TRBV7-3 combines with J gene TRBJ2-1; 8 nucleotides line up with TRBD2. This CDR3 reads CASSLSWGLESSYNEQFF. In DNA form, the CDR3 reads TGTGCCAGCAGCTTATCGTGGGGACTAGAAAGCTCCTACAATGAGCAGTTCTTC.